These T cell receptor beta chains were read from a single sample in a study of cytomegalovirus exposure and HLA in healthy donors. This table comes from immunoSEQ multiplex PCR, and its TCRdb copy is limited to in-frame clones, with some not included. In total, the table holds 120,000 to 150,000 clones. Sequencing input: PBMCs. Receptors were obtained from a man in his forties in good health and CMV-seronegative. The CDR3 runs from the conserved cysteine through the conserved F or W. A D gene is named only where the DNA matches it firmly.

TGTGCCATCAGCTCCCCGGGGGATAACTATGGCTACACCTTC CAISSPGDNYGYTF 14 . TRBJ1-2 TRBV10-3
TGTGCCAGCAGCTTGGGGGTGACAGGGAGACTGAACACTGAAGCTTTCTTT CASSLGVTGRLNTEAFF 17 TRBD1 TRBJ1-1 TRBV5-4
TGTGCCAGCAGCGCCGGACAGGGAACCTACGAGCAGTACTTC CASSAGQGTYEQYF 14 TRBD1 TRBJ2-7 TRBV9
TGTGCCAGCACCCGAGGGACAGGGAGGACGGAGGGCACTGAAGCTTTCTTT CASTRGTGRTEGTEAFF 17 TRBD1 TRBJ1-1 TRBV19
TGTGCCACCAGCAGAGGGGCGGGCCTCGGAGGGGATGAGCAGTTCTTC CATSRGAGLGGDEQFF 16 . TRBJ2-1 TRBV15
TGTGCCAGCAGTGAAGTAGGACGGGGGAATCCCTACGAGCAGTACTTC CASSEVGRGNPYEQYF 16 . TRBJ2-7 TRBV6-1
TGTGCCAGCAGCCAAGAGGTGACTAGCGGGGGATCAGATACGCAGTATTTT CASSQEVTSGGSDTQYF 17 TRBD2 TRBJ2-3 TRBV4-2
TGTGCCAGCAGTTTCGGGGGGCCGGTGAACACTGAAGCTTTCTTT CASSFGGPVNTEAFF 15 . TRBJ1-1 TRBV7-3
TGTGCCAGCAGTCTAAAACAGGGTCCACACGAGCAGTACTTC CASSLKQGPHEQYF 14 . TRBJ2-7 TRBV2
TGTGCCAGCAGCCAAGATAGGGGGGGCCCCGGGGAGCTGTTTTTT CASSQDRGGPGELFF 15 . TRBJ2-2 TRBV4-2
TGTGCCAGCAGCGTAGAGAACAGGGCCTATGGCTACACCTTC CASSVENRAYGYTF 14 . TRBJ1-2 TRBV9
TGTGCCAGCAGCTCTACGGGGGTTGTAACTGAAGCTTTCTTT CASSSTGVVTEAFF 14 . TRBJ1-1 TRBV11-1
TGTGCCAGTAAGCCCGGACAGGGGGCCTATGGCTACACCTTC CASKPGQGAYGYTF 14 TRBD1 TRBJ1-2 TRBV19
TGTGCCAGCAGCAGGGATACAGGGGGCGCCACCATTCAGTACTTC CASSRDTGGATIQYF 15 TRBD1 TRBJ2-4 TRBV7-8
TGTGCCAGCAGGCCAGGGGAGATGAACACTGAAGCTTTCTTT CASRPGEMNTEAFF 14 . TRBJ1-1 TRBV7-6
TGTGCCAGCAGCCAAGAACAAGCGCCGGGCACCGGGGAGCTGTTTTTT CASSQEQAPGTGELFF 16 . TRBJ2-2 TRBV4-2
TGTGCCAGCAGTTACTCGGGACAGATGAACACTGAAGCTTTCTTT CASSYSGQMNTEAFF 15 TRBD1 TRBJ1-1 TRBV6-5
TGTGCCAGCAGAGTAACAGACCGCTCCTACGAGCAGTACTTC CASRVTDRSYEQYF 14 . TRBJ2-7 TRBV6-5
TGTGCCATCAGTGAGGGGAGGCCTGGAGATGAGCAGTTCTTC CAISEGRPGDEQFF 14 . TRBJ2-1 TRBV10-3
TGTGCCAGCAGCCAAGAAGGCCTAGCCCTAAACACCGGGGAGCTGTTTTTT CASSQEGLALNTGELFF 17 . TRBJ2-2 TRBV4-2
TGTGCCAGCAGTGCCACAGGTTTCTCTGGAAACACCATATATTTT CASSATGFSGNTIYF 15 . TRBJ1-3 TRBV28
TGTGCAAGTCGCTTAGTTATGGGGCTGGGCTACGAGCAGTACTTC CASRLVMGLGYEQYF 15 . TRBJ2-7 TRBV12-2
TGTGCCAGCAGCAATACGGGACAGGGAGGCTCACCCCTCCACTTT CASSNTGQGGSPLHF 15 TRBD1 TRBJ1-6 TRBV5-4
TGTGCCAGCTCGTCATCTCGGGACAGACCCTCCACAGATACGCAGTATTTT CASSSSRDRPSTDTQYF 17 TRBD1 TRBJ2-3 TRBV18
TGTGCCAGCAGCTTCCAGGGGGAGAGCTCCTACAATGAGCAGTTCTTC CASSFQGESSYNEQFF 16 TRBD1 TRBJ2-1 TRBV7-2
TGTGCCAGCAGCTTAAATCTCGCAGGGAAAGGGACAGATACGCAGTATTTT CASSLNLAGKGTDTQYF 17 . TRBJ2-3 TRBV7-3
TGTGCCAGCAGCCCCACAGGGCAGGGCGGTCAGCCCCAGCATTTT CASSPTGQGGQPQHF 15 . TRBJ1-5 TRBV5-8
TGTGCCATCAGTGAGTTAGAGACGGGGAGATGGGCTGGAAACACCATATATTTT CAISELETGRWAGNTIYF 18 . TRBJ1-3 TRBV10-3
TGCGCCAGCAGCCAAGATCCGGGACAGCCCTACGAGCAGTACTTC CASSQDPGQPYEQYF 15 TRBD1 TRBJ2-7 TRBV4-1
TGTGCCAGTAGTCTTGAACGGTACTATGGCTACACCTTC CASSLERYYGYTF 13 . TRBJ1-2 TRBV19
TGTGCCAGCAGCATAGGGACAGGGCAAGAGACCCAGTACTTC CASSIGTGQETQYF 14 TRBD1 TRBJ2-5 TRBV7-2
TGTGCCAGCAGTTACTCGGGCAGGCCCAGCTCCTACGAGCAGTACTTC CASSYSGRPSSYEQYF 16 . TRBJ2-7 TRBV6-5
TGCGCCAGCAGCTTGTGGACAGGCAATGGCTACACCTTC CASSLWTGNGYTF 13 TRBD1 TRBJ1-2 TRBV5-1
TGTGCCAGTAGTCTAGGGACAGGCTACGAGCAGTACTTC CASSLGTGYEQYF 13 TRBD1 TRBJ2-7 TRBV19
TGTGCCAGCAGCTGGGGGGGAGAAGATACGCAGTATTTT CASSWGGEDTQYF 13 TRBD2 TRBJ2-3 TRBV9
TGTGCCAGCAGTCCGGACAGCGGGGCCTATGGCTACACCTTC CASSPDSGAYGYTF 14 . TRBJ1-2 TRBV28
TGCGCCAGCAGCACCGGACTAGTGCAAGAGACCCAGTACTTC CASSTGLVQETQYF 14 TRBD2 TRBJ2-5 TRBV5-1
TGTGCCAGCAGCTTGGTGGGCGGGGGGGCTGAGCAGTTCTTC CASSLVGGGAEQFF 14 TRBD2 TRBJ2-1 TRBV5-4
TGTGCCAGCAGATTAGACGAACAGGGAAACACCGGGGAGCTGTTTTTT CASRLDEQGNTGELFF 16 . TRBJ2-2 TRBV5-6
TGTGCCAGTACGGGCCTAGCGGGGGTCCGGGGCAACAATGAGCAGTTCTTC CASTGLAGVRGNNEQFF 17 TRBD2 TRBJ2-1 TRBV19
TGTGCCAGCAGCGTACCCCGGACAGGGGATTTTGAGGGCTACACCTTC CASSVPRTGDFEGYTF 16 TRBD1 TRBJ1-2 TRBV9
TGTGCCAGCAGTCTTATTTCGGGACAGGGTAATGAAAAACTGTTTTTT CASSLISGQGNEKLFF 16 TRBD1 TRBJ1-4 TRBV7-9
TGTGCCAGCAGTGAGACAATGAAAGGGGCGCTTGGCTACACCTTC CASSETMKGALGYTF 15 . TRBJ1-2 TRBV28
TGTGCCAGCAGTTACCGTCCGGGACCCCTCCACTTT CASSYRPGPLHF 12 . TRBJ1-6 TRBV6-5
TGTGCCAGCAGCCCCAGACTAGCGGGGCCCACAGATACGCAGTATTTT CASSPRLAGPTDTQYF 16 TRBD2 TRBJ2-3 TRBV11-2